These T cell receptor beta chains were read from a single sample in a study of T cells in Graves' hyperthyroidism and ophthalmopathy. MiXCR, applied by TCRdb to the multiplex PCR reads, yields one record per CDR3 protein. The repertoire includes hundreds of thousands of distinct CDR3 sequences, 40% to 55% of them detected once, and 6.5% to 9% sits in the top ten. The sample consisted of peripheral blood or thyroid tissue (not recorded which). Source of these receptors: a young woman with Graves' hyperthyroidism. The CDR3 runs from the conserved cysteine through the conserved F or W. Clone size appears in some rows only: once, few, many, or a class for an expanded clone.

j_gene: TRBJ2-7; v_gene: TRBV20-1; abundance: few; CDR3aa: CSALGQGKYEQYF
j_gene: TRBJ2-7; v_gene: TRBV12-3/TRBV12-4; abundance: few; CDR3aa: CASSPLTGINEQYF
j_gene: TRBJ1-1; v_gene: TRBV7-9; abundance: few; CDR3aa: CASSGDYRQGRRNTEAFF
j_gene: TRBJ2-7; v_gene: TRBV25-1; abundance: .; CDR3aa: CASSESGNSGRSEQYF
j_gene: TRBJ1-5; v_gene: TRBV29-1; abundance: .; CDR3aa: CSVADPNLDSNQPQHF
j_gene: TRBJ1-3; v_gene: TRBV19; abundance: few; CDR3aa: CASRWEGASGNTIYF
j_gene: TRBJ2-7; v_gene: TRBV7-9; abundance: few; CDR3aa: CASSQDSARGGEQYF
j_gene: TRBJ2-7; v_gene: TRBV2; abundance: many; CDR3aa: CASRKDGSYEQYF
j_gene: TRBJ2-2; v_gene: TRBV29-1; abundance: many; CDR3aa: CSVRTSGNGELFF
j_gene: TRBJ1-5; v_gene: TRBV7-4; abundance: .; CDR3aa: CASSQVGRGGNQPQHF
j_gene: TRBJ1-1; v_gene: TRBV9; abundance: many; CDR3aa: CASSALGRRTEAFF
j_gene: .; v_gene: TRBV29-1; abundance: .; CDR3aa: CSAQAGGPNEQFF
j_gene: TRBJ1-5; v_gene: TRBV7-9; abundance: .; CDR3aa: CASSLEGGYNQPQHF
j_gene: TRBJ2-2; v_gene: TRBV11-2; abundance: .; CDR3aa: CASSLGLAGRNTGELFF
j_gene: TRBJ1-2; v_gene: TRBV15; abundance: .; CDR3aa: CATSSQVRGPGGYTF
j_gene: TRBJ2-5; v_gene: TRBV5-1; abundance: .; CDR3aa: CASSLADRGGYHQETQYF
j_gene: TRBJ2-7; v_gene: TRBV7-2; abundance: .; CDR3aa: CASSLVGTRGDTQYF
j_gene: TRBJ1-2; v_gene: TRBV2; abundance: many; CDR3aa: CASSGDVANYGYTF
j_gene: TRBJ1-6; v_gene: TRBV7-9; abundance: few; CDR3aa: CASSPGTGVSPLHF
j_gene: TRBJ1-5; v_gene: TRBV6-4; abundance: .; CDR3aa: CASGRTGDGQPQHF
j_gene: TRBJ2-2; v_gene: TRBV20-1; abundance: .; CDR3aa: CSATQEGANTGELFF
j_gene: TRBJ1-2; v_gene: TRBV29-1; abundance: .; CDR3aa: CSARDPGEAFYGYTF
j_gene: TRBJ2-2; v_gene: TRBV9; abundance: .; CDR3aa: CASSYDLSGIGGELFF
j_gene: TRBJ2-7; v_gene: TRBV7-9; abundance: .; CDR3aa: CASSQVYEGFAYEQYF
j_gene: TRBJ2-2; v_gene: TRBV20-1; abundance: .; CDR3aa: CSAEREWDTGELFF
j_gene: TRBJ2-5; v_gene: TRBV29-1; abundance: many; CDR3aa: CSVNTGGQETQYF
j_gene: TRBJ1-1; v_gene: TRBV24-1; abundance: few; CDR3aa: CATSDYSLGNTEAFF
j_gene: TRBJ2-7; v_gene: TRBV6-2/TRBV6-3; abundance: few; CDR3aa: CASSDTAYEQYF
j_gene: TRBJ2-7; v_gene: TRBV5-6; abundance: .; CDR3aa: CASSLSGGGKSYEQYF
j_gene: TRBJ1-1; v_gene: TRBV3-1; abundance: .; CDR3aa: CASSQVSTEAFF
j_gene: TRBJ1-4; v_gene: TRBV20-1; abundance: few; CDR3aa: CSARDFRGNEKLFF
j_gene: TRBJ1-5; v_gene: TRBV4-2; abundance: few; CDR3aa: CASSQDGGQGGQPQHF
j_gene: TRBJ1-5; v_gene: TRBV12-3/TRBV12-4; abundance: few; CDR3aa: CASSLATILEQPQHF
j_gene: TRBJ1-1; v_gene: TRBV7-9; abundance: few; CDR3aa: CASSFPPGQGFMNTEAFF
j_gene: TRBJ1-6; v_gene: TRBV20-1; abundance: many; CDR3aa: CSASDRVNSPLHF
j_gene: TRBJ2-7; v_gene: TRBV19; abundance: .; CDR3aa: CASSAGWRENQEQYF
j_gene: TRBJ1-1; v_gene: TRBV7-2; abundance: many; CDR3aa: CASSLGRRVTEAFF
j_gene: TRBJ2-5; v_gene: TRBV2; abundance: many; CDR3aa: CASSLGQIETQYF
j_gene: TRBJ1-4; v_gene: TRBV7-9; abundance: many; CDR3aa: CASSFPIGEKLFF
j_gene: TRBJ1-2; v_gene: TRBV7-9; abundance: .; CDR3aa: CASNRDSYGYTF
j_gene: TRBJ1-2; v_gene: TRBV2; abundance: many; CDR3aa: CASEYGNYGYTF
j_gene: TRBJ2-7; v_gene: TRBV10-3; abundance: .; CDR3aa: CAISEIGTHYEQYF
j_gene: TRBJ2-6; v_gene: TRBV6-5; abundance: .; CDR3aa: CASSYSAGAYVLTF
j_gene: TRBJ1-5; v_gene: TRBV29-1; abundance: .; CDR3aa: CSANSPGNQPQHF
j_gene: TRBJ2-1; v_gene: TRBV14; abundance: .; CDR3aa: CASSPLAALYNEQFF
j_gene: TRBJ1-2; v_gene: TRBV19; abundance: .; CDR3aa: CASSTSRGFLGYTF
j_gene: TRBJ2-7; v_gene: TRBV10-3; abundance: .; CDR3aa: CAISESVLAGNEQYF